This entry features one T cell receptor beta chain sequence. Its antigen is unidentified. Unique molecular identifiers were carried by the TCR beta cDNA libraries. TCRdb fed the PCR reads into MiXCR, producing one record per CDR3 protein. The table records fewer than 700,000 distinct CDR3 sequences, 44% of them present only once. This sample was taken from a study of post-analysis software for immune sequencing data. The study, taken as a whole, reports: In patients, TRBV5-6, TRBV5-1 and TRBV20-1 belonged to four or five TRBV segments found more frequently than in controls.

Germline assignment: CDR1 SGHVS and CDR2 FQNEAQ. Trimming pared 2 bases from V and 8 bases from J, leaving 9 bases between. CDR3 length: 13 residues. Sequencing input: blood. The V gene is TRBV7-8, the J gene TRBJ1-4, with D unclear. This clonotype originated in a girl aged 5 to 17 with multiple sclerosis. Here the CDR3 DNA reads TGTGCCAGCAGCTTAAACTGGAGGGAAAAACTGTTTTTT. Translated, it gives CASSLNWREKLFF.